This T cell receptor (beta chain) was obtained from a study of shared clonotypes between healthy human individuals. Study-wide results and limits: Tissue TCR repertoires likely differ from these blood-only repertoires.

A remark on this clone: The antigen remains undetermined. The sample carries other DNA sequences with the same CDR3.

All the donors were Caucasian adults who lived in Nashville, Tennessee. The repertoire was sequenced with immunoSEQ multiplex PCR; TCRdb's copy has only in-frame clones and lacks some. The data contain roughly 480,000 clones, roughly 85% of them singletons. This CDR3 is built from 12 residues. The V end was cut by 2 bases, the J end by 2 bases, with 6 bases between. The germline CDR1 and CDR2 sequences are SQVTM and ANQGSEA. Source material: PBMCs. The sequence was obtained from a woman aged 40 to 49 in good health. Some clones in this sample may be carry-over from other donors' samples. J is TRBJ1-2 and V is TRBV29-1; perhaps TRBD1 as D (6 bases). The CDR3 loop reads CSVEQGNYGYTF. The CDR3 coding sequence is TGCAGCGTTGAACAGGGGAACTATGGCTACACCTTC.